The T cell receptor beta chain described here comes from a study of post-analysis software for immune sequencing data. Overall study results and limits: Samples prepared in the same batch strongly co-clustered by F measure. Controls showed lower frequencies than patients for a handful of TRBV segments, and TRBV5-6, TRBV5-1 and TRBV20-1 were among these.

Unique molecular identifiers featured in each of the TCR beta cDNA libraries. MiXCR, applied by TCRdb to the PCR reads, yields one record per CDR3 protein. The sample carries 750,000 to 900,000 distinct CDR3 sequences, about 45% recorded once. This clonotype was seen just once. Its specificity is unknown. This CDR3 contains 13 residues. Germline assignment: CDR1 LNHNV and CDR2 YYDKDF (reference sequence). V shed 0 bases and J shed 10 bases, with 9 bases lying between them. V gene TRBV15 combines with J gene TRBJ1-4; no clear D. The sample taken for sequencing was blood. This receptor was taken from a girl between 5 and 17 years old with multiple sclerosis. The CDR3 sequence: CATSRDYRGKLFF. In DNA form, the CDR3 reads TGTGCCACCAGCAGAGATTACCGAGGAAAACTGTTTTTT.